This entry lists 32 T cell receptor beta chains sequenced from one sample in a study of a mutant IDH1 vaccine in newly diagnosed glioma. The method was immunoSEQ multiplex PCR; TCRdb's version includes in-frame clones alone and lacks a portion of them. The sample consists of approximately 110,000 clones, 85% to 90% of them appearing once. No cognate antigen is known for these TCRs. The sample's time point: week 11, during vaccination. The investigators gave 300 ug of mutant IDH1 20-mer peptide in each vaccine dose, together with topical imiquimod. Here the sequenced sample was PBMCs, taken from a glioma patient whose treatment included an IDH1 peptide vaccine. The receptor set was obtained from a woman between 50 and 59 years old with glioma.

The J gene is TRBJ2-3, the V gene TRBV21-1; the tabulated D call, TRBD1, remains unverified against the DNA. TRBV21-1 counts as a pseudogene. This CDR3 comprises 15 residues. CDR3 loop: CASSTDRAFTDTQYF. As DNA, the CDR3 is TGTGCCAGCAGCACAGACAGGGCCTTCACAGATACGCAGTATTTT.

The V call is TRBV28, the J call TRBJ2-1; 7 nucleotides agree with TRBD2. J gave up 4 bases and V 1 base, and 7 bases lay outside the gene matches. The CDR3 is 16 residues long. Germline lookup yields CDR1 MDHEN and CDR2 SYDVKM. For the CDR3, the DNA is TGTGCCAGCAGTTTATATCTAGCGGATAAGTACAATGAGCAGTTCTTC. Protein sequence: CASSLYLADKYNEQFF.

The chain joins TRBV11-2 to TRBJ2-1; TRBD2 matches at 8 bases. This CDR3 is 16 amino acids long. CDR1 and CDR2 (germline): SGHAT, FQNNGV. After removal of 2 bases from V and 7 bases from J, the junction contained 10 bases not matched to a gene. CDR3 loop: CASSLTSSGSRNEQFF. CDR3 DNA: TGTGCCAGCAGCTTAACGTCTAGCGGGTCCAGGAATGAGCAGTTCTTC. Together with reference TRBV11-2 and TRBJ2-1, the CDR3 gives the full variable domain: EAGVAQSPRYKIIEKRQSVAFWCNPISGHATLYWYQQILGQGPKLLIQFQNNGVVDDSQLPKDRFSAERLKGVDSTLKIQPAKLEDSAVYLCASSLTSSGSRNEQFFGPGTRLTVL.

The rearrangement uses TRBV6-6 and TRBJ2-7; perhaps TRBD2 as D (5 bases). The length of the CDR3 is 13 residues. The germline V gene encodes CDR1 MNHNY and CDR2 SVGAGI (reference sequence). Trimming cost V 5 bases and J 6 bases, with 14 bases left between them. The CDR3 DNA reads TGTGCCAGCAGTCCCCGAGGGCGGTCCGAGCAGTACTTC. Amino acid sequence: CASSPRGRSEQYF.

This rearrangement joins TRBV10-3 to TRBJ2-2; unclear D gene. The V end lost 6 bases, the J end lost 1 base, and 12 bases lay between the germline ends. Looked up from germline, CDR1 is ENHRY and CDR2 is SYGVKD. The CDR3 covers 15 residues. CDR3 amino acids: CAISPPPQNTGELFF. The CDR3, as DNA: TGTGCCATCAGCCCTCCCCCTCAGAACACCGGGGAGCTGTTTTTT.

The chain joins TRBV9 to TRBJ1-2; tentatively, D is TRBD1 (5 bases). Trimming left V 5 bases short and J 4 bases short, with 18 bases between. The CDR3 is made up of 15 amino acids. From germline, CDR1 is SGDLS and CDR2 YYNGEE. The CDR3 loop is CASRRDSGSGYGYTF. The CDR3, as DNA: TGTGCCAGCAGACGGGACTCCGGCTCTGGCTATGGCTACACCTTC.

This clone was picked up one time. This chain connects TRBV10-1 to TRBJ2-1; TRBD2 matches 11 bases. The CDR3 has 19 residues. J gave up 4 bases and V 3 bases, and 14 bases lay outside the gene matches. Germline assignment: CDR1 WNHNN and CDR2 SYGVQD (reference sequence). The CDR3 loop reads CASSDLLAGEGGGYNEQFF. The CDR3 region has the DNA TGCGCCAGCAGTGACCTACTAGCGGGAGAAGGGGGGGGATACAATGAGCAGTTCTTC.

The chain recombines TRBV5-5 with TRBJ1-4, with a tentative D call TRBD1 (5 bases). The CDR3 is 12 amino acids. CDR1 is SGHKS, CDR2 YYEKEE, per germline (reference sequence). Trimming removed 4 bases at V and 8 bases at J, with 9 bases between. The DNA of the CDR3 is TGTGCCAGCAGCCTGTGGGGGGAAAAACTGTTTTTT. This sequence encodes CASSLWGEKLFF. Looking up the rest from reference TRBV5-5 and TRBJ1-4 gives the full variable domain: DAGVTQSPTHLIKTRGQQVTLRCSPISGHKSVSWYQQVLGQGPQFIFQYYEKEERGRGNFPDRFSARQFPNYSSELNVNALLLGDSALYLCASSLWGEKLFFGSGTQLSVL.

The chain employs TRBV18 and TRBJ2-3; 7 nucleotides line up with TRBD1. The ends lost 3 bases at V and 2 bases at J; junction bases unmatched: 5. This CDR3 is 15 amino acids long. Germline CDR1 KGHSH, CDR2 LQKENI. For the CDR3, the DNA is TGTGCCAGCTCACCTCCGGGGACAGCCACAGATACGCAGTATTTT. It is translated as CASSPPGTATDTQYF.

This sequence joins TRBV7-9 and TRBJ2-1; D is tentatively TRBD1 or TRBD2 (6 bases each). Germline V CDR1 and CDR2: SEHNR, FQNEAQ (reference sequence). The CDR3 extends over 15 amino acids. V was cut by 1 base and J by 2 bases, with 9 bases left in between. CDR3 in amino acids: CASSLVGGTYNEQFF. CDR3 coding DNA: TGTGCCAGCAGCTTAGTAGGGGGGACCTACAATGAGCAGTTCTTC.

J is TRBJ1-5 and V is TRBV28; D is possibly TRBD1 (6 bases). V lost 5 bases and J lost 9, with 17 bases in between. The germline V gene has CDR1 MDHEN and CDR2 SYDVKM. The CDR3 is 14 amino acids. CDR3 sequence reads: CASSPQAGARPQHF. The CDR3 region has the DNA TGTGCCAGCAGTCCACAGGCGGGGGCACGGCCCCAGCATTTT.

The V call is TRBV9, the J call TRBJ1-3; D is ambiguous. CDR3 length equals 14 residues. Trimming removed 0 bases from V and 4 bases from J, with 8 bases in between. Germline CDR1 reads SGDLS; CDR2 reads YYNGEE. The CDR3 sequence: CASSVAMGGNTIYF. In nucleotides, the CDR3 is TGTGCCAGCAGCGTAGCAATGGGGGGAAACACCATATATTTT.

V and J are TRBV21-1 and TRBJ1-4; the table assigns TRBD1, which was not confirmed against the DNA. TRBV21-1 is listed as a pseudogene. The CDR3 sequence is 17 residues long. CDR3 sequence (DNA): TGTGCCAGCAGCAAAGGGGATAGGGGGCAGGGTAATGAAAAACTGTTTTTT. Its protein is CASSKGDRGQGNEKLFF.

This clone is medium-sized by share. This chain uses TRBV7-9 with TRBJ1-1; D might be TRBD1 (5 bases). Germline V gene data show CDR1 as SEHNR and CDR2 as FQNEAQ (reference sequence). This CDR3 has 12 amino acids. Trimming removed 5 bases at V and 6 bases at J, with 10 bases between. Here the CDR3 reads CASSPPGPEAFF. The CDR3 nucleotides read TGTGCCAGCAGCCCCCCGGGACCTGAAGCTTTCTTT. The full variable domain, its missing parts supplied by reference TRBV7-9 and TRBJ1-1, is DTGVSQNPRHKITKRGQNVTFRCDPISEHNRLYWYRQTLGQGPEFLTYFQNEAQLEKSRLLSDRFSAERPKGSFSTLEIQRTEQGDSAMYLCASSPPGPEAFFGQGTRLTVV.

The CDR3 loop is CASSEGTSYDGYTF. CDR3 bases: TGTGCCAGTAGTGAAGGGACCTCTTATGATGGCTACACCTTC. The chain uses TRBV19 and TRBJ1-2, with TRBD1 as a possible D gene (5 bases). Germline-derived CDR1 and CDR2 are LNHDA and SQIVND (reference sequence). Trimming cost V 5 bases and J 6 bases, with 16 bases left between them. The CDR3 is made up of 14 amino acids.

This clone was seen a few times. This chain connects TRBV18 to TRBJ1-1; possible D gene TRBD1, 6 bases. CDR3 length: 15 amino acids. Trimming left V 1 base short and J 0 bases short, with 9 bases between. Germline CDR1 KGHSH, CDR2 LQKENI. Here the CDR3 reads CASSPQDRMNTEAFF. CDR3 bases: TGTGCCAGCTCACCACAGGACAGAATGAACACTGAAGCTTTCTTT.

The CDR3 nucleotides read TGTGCCAGCGGGCTCCGGGACAGAACTAACTATGGCTACACCTTC. Protein: CASGLRDRTNYGYTF. The chain links TRBV4-2 to TRBJ1-2; 7 bases agree with TRBD1. The CDR3 runs to 15 residues. From germline, CDR1 is LGHNA and CDR2 YNFKEQ. V lost 8 bases, J lost 0 bases, and 9 bases stayed unmatched.

The chain combines TRBV9 with TRBJ1-3; D uncertain. CDR3 length equals 14 residues. Germline loops: CDR1 SGDLS, CDR2 YYNGEE. V dropped 3 bases and J dropped 2 bases, with 9 bases sitting between them. The DNA for the CDR3 is TGTGCCAGCAGCGCACTGGGGACTGGAAACACCATATATTTT. Amino acid sequence: CASSALGTGNTIYF.

V is TRBV7-8 and J is TRBJ2-7; tentatively, D is TRBD1 or TRBD2 (5 bases each). Per germline, CDR1 SGHVS and CDR2 FQNEAQ. Trimming took off 5 bases at V and 0 bases at J, with 17 bases between the two ends. The CDR3 contains 16 residues. CDR3 sequence: CASSRPGPLSSYEQYF. CDR3 coding DNA: TGTGCCAGCAGCCGACCGGGACCTCTGAGCTCCTACGAGCAGTACTTC.

The chain is built from TRBV25-1 and TRBJ2-3; D is undetermined. The CDR3 is 15 amino acids. Germline lookup yields CDR1 MGHDK and CDR2 SYGVNS. With 6 bases removed from V and 0 bases from J, the gap between germline ends came to 13 bases. CDR3 sequence (DNA): TGTGCCAGCAGAGATAGACCCTCTAGCACAGATACGCAGTATTTT. This sequence encodes CASRDRPSSTDTQYF.

This clone was recorded only once. The chain has TRBV5-1 and TRBJ2-7, with TRBD1 matching 9 bases. Germline lookup yields CDR1 SGHRS and CDR2 YFSETQ. The CDR3 consists of 15 residues. With V trimmed by 4 bases and J by 3 bases, 8 bases remained unmatched. CDR3 sequence: CASSLNSGQGYEQYF. The CDR3 bases are TGCGCCAGCAGCCTGAATTCGGGACAGGGCTACGAGCAGTACTTC. Complete variable domain (other parts from reference TRBV5-1 and TRBJ2-7): KAGVTQTPRYLIKTRGQQVTLSCSPISGHRSVSWYQQTPGQGLQFLFEYFSETQRNKGNFPGRFSGRQFSNSRSEMNVSTLELGDSALYLCASSLNSGQGYEQYFGPGTRLTVT.

The chain carries TRBV2 and TRBJ2-5; D remains ambiguous. Germline V gene lookup returns CDR1 SNHLY and CDR2 FYNNEI. The CDR3 is 13 amino acids. V was shortened by 3 bases and J by 0 bases, with 5 bases between the two germline ends. The CDR3 region is CASSEMDQETQYF. CDR3 nucleotide sequence: TGTGCCAGCAGTGAGATGGACCAAGAGACCCAGTACTTC.

V and J are TRBV5-1 and TRBJ2-5; tentatively, D is TRBD1 or TRBD2 (5 bases each). V dropped 2 bases and J dropped 2 bases, with 10 bases sitting between them. Germline lookup yields CDR1 SGHRS and CDR2 YFSETQ. The length of the CDR3 is 14 residues. CDR3: CASSFQGRQETQYF. The CDR3 DNA follows: TGCGCCAGCAGCTTCCAGGGACGGCAAGAGACCCAGTACTTC.

This chain uses TRBV19 with TRBJ2-7, with 7 bases matching TRBD1. V dropped 5 bases and J dropped 2; count of bases not matched to a gene: 6. The CDR3 has 14 residues. Germline V gene lookup returns CDR1 LNHDA and CDR2 SQIVND (reference sequence). The CDR3 spells CASSVQGDAYEQYF. CDR3 sequence (DNA): TGTGCCAGTAGTGTTCAGGGGGATGCCTACGAGCAGTACTTC.

The genes are TRBV7-8 and TRBJ1-4; 7 positions agree with TRBD1. In germline, CDR1 is SGHVS, CDR2 FQNEAQ. The V segment lost 5 bases and the J segment 11 bases; nucleotides outside the gene matches: 20. This CDR3 spans 17 amino acids. The CDR3 here is CASSDRGQGIGDRKLFF. CDR3 DNA: TGTGCCAGCAGCGATAGGGGGCAGGGGATCGGCGATAGGAAACTGTTTTTT.

The V gene is TRBV6-1, the J gene TRBJ2-5, with TRBD1 as a possible D gene (5 bases). The DNA matches TRBJ2-7 better at its end, which makes the J call doubtful. The CDR3 sequence is 14 residues long. Per germline, CDR1 MNHNS and CDR2 SASEGT. CDR3 region: CASSDRVPYYEQYF. The CDR3 DNA reads as TGTGCCAGCAGTGACAGGGTACCATACTACGAGCAGTACTTC.

The chain carries TRBV9 and TRBJ2-1; D is ambiguous. V gave up 3 bases and J gave up 7 bases, with 5 bases separating them. Looked up from germline, CDR1 is SGDLS and CDR2 is YYNGEE. This CDR3 has 11 amino acids. The CDR3 DNA reads TGTGCCAGCAGCGACCGGAATGAGCAGTTCTTC. Its protein is CASSDRNEQFF. Filled out from reference TRBV9 and TRBJ2-1, the complete variable domain reads DSGVTQTPKHLITATGQRVTLRCSPRSGDLSVYWYQQSLDQGLQFLIQYYNGEERAKGNILERFSAQQFPDLHSELNLSSLELGDSALYFCASSDRNEQFFGPGTRLTVL.

The chain recombines TRBV5-4 with TRBJ2-1; 9 nucleotides match TRBD1. The length of the CDR3 is 16 residues. V shed 0 bases and J 9 bases; nucleotides not matched to a gene: 10. CDR1 and CDR2 (germline): SGHNT, YYREEE (reference sequence). The CDR3 reads CASSLATGGRLGEQFF. The CDR3 nucleotides read TGTGCCAGCAGCTTGGCGACAGGGGGTAGGTTGGGTGAGCAGTTCTTC.

This clone was counted many times. The rearrangement uses TRBV18 and TRBJ1-1; no reliable D call. V dropped 4 bases and J dropped 3 bases, with 6 bases sitting between them. The CDR3 is made up of 12 amino acids. Germline assignment: CDR1 KGHSH and CDR2 LQKENI. CDR3 bases: TGTGCCAGCTCACTCCGGGACACTGAAGCTTTCTTT. Protein product: CASSLRDTEAFF.

This chain links TRBV5-1 with TRBJ2-5; perhaps TRBD2 as D (6 bases). Germline CDR1 reads SGHRS; CDR2 reads YFSETQ. This CDR3 region has 15 residues. V was cut by 2 bases and J by 11 bases, with 22 bases left in between. Written as DNA, the CDR3 is TGCGCCAGCAGCTTCGGGGCGGGATTTTACGAAGAGCAGTACTTC. It codes for CASSFGAGFYEEQYF.

The chain employs TRBV6-5 and TRBJ1-2; the match to TRBD1 covers 9 bases. This CDR3 has 14 amino acids. Germline assignment: CDR1 MNHEY and CDR2 SVGAGI. Trimming removed 6 bases from V and 2 bases from J; junction bases left unmatched: 4. The CDR3 loop is CASRRTGANYGYTF. The CDR3 DNA follows: TGTGCCAGCAGGCGGACAGGGGCGAACTATGGCTACACCTTC.

This rearrangement joins TRBV27 to TRBJ1-1, with D unresolved. V lost 5 bases and J 1 base, leaving 11 bases between the germline ends. Germline CDR1 MNHEY, CDR2 SMNVEV (reference sequence). CDR3 length equals 14 residues. CDR3 loop: CASSPPSRNTEAFF. CDR3 nucleotide sequence: TGTGCCAGCAGTCCGCCGTCCCGGAACACTGAAGCTTTCTTT.